The entry that follows covers one TCR beta chain sequence. Living in 25 or so US areas, the participants were between about 18 and 90 years of age. The entry originates in a study of blood T cell repertoires in COVID-19. Study in general: The United States, Italy and Spain supplied acute and convalescent COVID-19 samples. T cells, B-cell-depleted T cells, or PBMCs provided the cDNA or gDNA that served as material.

Libraries were prepared by immunoSEQ multiplex PCR; TCRdb keeps only in-frame clonotypes and omits some of them. The sample has about 480,000 clones, nearly 90% seen once. The ends lost 5 bases at V and 4 bases at J; junction bases unmatched: 6. The CDR3 loop spans 14 amino acids. Germline CDR1 and CDR2: SGHAT and FQNNGV. The source material was PBMCs or T cells enriched from blood (not recorded which). This rearrangement joins TRBV11-2 to TRBJ1-2; 8 nucleotides agree with TRBD1. The receptor was isolated from a woman under 30 with acute COVID-19. The CDR3 coding sequence is TGTGCCAGCAGCGCTAGACAGGGGAGCTATGGCTACACCTTC. Its protein is CASSARQGSYGYTF.